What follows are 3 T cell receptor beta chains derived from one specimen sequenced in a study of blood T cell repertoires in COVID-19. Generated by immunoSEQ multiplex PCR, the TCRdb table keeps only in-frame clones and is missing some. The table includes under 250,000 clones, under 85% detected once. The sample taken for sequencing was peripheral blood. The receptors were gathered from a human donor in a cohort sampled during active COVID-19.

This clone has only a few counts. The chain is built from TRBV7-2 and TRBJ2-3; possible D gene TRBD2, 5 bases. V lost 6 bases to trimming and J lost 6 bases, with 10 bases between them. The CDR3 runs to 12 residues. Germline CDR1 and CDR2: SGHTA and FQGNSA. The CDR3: CASRRELDTQYF. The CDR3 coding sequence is TGTGCCAGCAGAAGGGAGTTGGATACGCAGTATTTT.

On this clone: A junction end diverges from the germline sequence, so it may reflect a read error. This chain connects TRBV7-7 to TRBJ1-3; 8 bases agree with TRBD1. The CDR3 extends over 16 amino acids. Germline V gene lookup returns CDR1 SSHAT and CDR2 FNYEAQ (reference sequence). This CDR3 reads CASSPRQGLGGNTIYF. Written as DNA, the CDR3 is TGTGCTAGCAGCCCTAGACAGGGGCTGGGTGGAAACACCATATATTTT.

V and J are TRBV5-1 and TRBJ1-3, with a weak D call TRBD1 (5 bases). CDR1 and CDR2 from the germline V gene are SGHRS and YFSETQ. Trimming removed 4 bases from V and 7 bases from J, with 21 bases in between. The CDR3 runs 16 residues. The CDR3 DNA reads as TGCGCCAGCAGCCCCCGGAGGGGTGGAAGTCTGAACACCATATATTTT. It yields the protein CASSPRRGGSLNTIYF.